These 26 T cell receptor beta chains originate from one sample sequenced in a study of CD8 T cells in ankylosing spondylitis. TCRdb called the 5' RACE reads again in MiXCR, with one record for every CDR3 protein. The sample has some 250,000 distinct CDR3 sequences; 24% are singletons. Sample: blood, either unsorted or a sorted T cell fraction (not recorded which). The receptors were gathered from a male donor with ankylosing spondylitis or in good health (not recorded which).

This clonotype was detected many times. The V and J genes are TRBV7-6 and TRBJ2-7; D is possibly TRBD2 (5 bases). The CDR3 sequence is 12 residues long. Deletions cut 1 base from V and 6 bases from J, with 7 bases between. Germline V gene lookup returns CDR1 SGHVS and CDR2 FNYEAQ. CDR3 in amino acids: CASSLGRGEQYF. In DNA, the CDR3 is TGTGCCAGCAGCTTAGGCCGGGGCGAGCAGTACTTC.

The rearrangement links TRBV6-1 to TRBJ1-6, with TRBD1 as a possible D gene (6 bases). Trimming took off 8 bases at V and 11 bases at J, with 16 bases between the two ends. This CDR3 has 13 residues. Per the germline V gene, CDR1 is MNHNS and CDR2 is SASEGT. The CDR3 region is CASEQGQTTPLHF. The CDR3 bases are TGTGCCAGCGAGCAGGGGCAAACAACACCCCTCCACTTT.

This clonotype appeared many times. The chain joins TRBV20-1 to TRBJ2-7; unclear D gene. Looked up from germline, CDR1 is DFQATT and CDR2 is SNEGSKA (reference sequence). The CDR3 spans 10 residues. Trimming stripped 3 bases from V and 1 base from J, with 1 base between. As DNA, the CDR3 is TGCAGTGCTAGTTCCTACGAGCAGTACTTC. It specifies CSASSYEQYF.

The CDR3 loop is CSASWQASNQPQHF. For the CDR3, the DNA is TGCAGTGCTAGCTGGCAGGCTAGCAATCAGCCCCAGCATTTT. The V gene is TRBV20-1, the J gene TRBJ1-5; D ambiguous. Germline V gene lookup returns CDR1 DFQATT and CDR2 SNEGSKA (reference sequence). The CDR3 totals 14 residues. The ends were cut back, 3 bases at V and 0 bases at J, with 9 bases in the middle.

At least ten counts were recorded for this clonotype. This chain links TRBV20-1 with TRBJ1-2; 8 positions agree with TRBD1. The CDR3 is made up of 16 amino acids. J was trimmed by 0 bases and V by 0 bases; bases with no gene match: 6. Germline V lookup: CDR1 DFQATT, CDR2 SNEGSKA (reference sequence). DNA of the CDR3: TGCAGTGCTAGAGATCCCGGACAGGGAGCTAACTATGGCTACACCTTC. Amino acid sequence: CSARDPGQGANYGYTF.

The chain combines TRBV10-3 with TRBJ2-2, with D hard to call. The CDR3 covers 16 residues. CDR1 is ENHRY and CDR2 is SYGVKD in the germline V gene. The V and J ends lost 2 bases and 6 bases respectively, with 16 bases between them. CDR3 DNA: TGTGCCATCAGTGAGGTACACTTAACATCCGCCGGGGAGCTGTTTTTT. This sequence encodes CAISEVHLTSAGELFF.

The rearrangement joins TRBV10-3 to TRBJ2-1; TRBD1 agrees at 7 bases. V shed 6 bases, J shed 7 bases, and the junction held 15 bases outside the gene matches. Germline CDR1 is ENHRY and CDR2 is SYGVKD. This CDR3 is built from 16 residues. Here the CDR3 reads CAISPRQGLSWNEQFF. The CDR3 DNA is TGTGCCATCAGCCCCAGACAGGGTTTGAGTTGGAATGAGCAGTTCTTC.

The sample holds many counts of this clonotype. The CDR3 reads CASSGTGAGNTIYF. The CDR3, as DNA: TGTGCCAGTTCCGGGACAGGGGCTGGAAACACCATATATTTT. V usage is TRBV10-3 and J usage is TRBJ1-3; 10 bases fit TRBD1. V was clipped by 10 bases and J by 2 bases; unmatched bases: 5. CDR1 and CDR2 (germline): ENHRY, SYGVKD. There are 14 residues in the CDR3.

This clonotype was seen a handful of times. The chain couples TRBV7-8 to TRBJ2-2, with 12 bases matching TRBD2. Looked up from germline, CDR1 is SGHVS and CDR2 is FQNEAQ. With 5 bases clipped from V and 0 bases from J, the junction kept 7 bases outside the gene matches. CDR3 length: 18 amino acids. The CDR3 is CASSQGLAGSTNTGELFF. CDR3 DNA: TGTGCCAGCAGCCAAGGACTAGCGGGGTCAACGAACACCGGGGAGCTGTTTTTT.

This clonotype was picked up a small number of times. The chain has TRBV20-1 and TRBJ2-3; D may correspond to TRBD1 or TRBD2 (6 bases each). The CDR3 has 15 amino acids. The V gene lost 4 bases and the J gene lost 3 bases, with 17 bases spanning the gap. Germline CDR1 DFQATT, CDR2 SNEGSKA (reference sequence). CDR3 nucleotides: TGCAGTGCTACTCCTCTGGGGGCGGGAACAGATACGCAGTATTTT. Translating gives CSATPLGAGTDTQYF.

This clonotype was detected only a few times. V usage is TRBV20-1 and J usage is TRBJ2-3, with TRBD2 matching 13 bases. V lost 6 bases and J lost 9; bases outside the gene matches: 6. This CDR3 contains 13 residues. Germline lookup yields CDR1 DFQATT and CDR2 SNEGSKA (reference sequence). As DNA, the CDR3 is TGCAGTGCCCAAACTAGCGGGGGGGAAACGCAGTATTTT. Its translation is CSAQTSGGETQYF.

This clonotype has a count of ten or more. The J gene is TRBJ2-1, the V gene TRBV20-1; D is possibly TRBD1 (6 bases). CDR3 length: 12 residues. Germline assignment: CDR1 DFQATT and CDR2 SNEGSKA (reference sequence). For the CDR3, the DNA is TGCAGCGTCAACGGACAGTCCCATGAGCAGTTCTTC. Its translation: CSVNGQSHEQFF.

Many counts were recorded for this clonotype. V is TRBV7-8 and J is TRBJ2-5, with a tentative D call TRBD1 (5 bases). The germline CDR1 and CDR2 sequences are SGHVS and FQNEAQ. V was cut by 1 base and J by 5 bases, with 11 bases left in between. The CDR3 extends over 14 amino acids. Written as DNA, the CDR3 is TGTGCCAGCAGCTTAGTGCAGGGCTCCGAGACCCAGTACTTC. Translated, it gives CASSLVQGSETQYF.

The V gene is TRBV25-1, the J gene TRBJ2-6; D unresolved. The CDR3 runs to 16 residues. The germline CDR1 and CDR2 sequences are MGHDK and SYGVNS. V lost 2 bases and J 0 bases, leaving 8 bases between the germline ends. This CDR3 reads CASSEGRYSGANVLTF. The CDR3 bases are TGTGCCAGCAGTGAAGGGCGGTACTCTGGGGCCAACGTCCTGACTTTC. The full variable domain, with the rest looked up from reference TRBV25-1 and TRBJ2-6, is EADIYQTPRYLVIGTGKKITLECSQTMGHDKMYWYQQDPGMELHLIHYSYGVNSTEKGDLSSESTVSRIRTEHFPLTLESARPSHTSQYLCASSEGRYSGANVLTFGAGSRLTVL.

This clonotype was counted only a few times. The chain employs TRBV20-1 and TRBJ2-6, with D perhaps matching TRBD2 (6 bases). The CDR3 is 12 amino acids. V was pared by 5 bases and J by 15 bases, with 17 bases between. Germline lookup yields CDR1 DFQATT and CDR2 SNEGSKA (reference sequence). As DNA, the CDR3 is TGCAGTGCTCAATGGGGGGATCTAGACCTGACTTTC. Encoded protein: CSAQWGDLDLTF.

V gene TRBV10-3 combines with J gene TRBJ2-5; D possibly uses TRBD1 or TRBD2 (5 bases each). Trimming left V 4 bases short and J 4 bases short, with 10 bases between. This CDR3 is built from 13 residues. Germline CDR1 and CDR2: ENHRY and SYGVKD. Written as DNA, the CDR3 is TGTGCCATCAGTGTGCCAGGGACAGAGACCCAGTACTTC. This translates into CAISVPGTETQYF.

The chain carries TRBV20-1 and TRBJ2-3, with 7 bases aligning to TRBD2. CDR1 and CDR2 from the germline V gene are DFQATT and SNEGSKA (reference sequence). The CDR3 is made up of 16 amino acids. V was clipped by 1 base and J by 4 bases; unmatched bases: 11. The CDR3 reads CSARAASGGSPDTQYF. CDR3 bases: TGCAGTGCTAGAGCTGCTTCGGGGGGTTCCCCAGATACGCAGTATTTT.

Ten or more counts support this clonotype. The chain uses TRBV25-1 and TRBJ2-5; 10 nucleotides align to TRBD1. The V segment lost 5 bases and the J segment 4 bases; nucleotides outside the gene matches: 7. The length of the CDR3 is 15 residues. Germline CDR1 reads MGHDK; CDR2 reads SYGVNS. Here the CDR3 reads CASSPLGTGAETQYF. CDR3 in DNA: TGTGCCAGCAGTCCCCTTGGGACAGGGGCAGAGACCCAGTACTTC.

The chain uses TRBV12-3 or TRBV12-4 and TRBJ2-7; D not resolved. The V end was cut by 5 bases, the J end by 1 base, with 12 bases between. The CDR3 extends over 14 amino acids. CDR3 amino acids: CASSRTATSYEQYF. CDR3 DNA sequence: TGTGCCAGCAGTCGGACGGCAACATCCTACGAGCAGTACTTC.

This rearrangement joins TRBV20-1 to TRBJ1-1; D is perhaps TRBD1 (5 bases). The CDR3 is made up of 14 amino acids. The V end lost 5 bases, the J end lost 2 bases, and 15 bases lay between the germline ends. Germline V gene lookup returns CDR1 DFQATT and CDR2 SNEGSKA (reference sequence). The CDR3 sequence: CSAGGDLANTEAFF. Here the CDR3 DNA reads TGCAGTGCTGGAGGGGACCTAGCAAACACTGAAGCTTTCTTT.

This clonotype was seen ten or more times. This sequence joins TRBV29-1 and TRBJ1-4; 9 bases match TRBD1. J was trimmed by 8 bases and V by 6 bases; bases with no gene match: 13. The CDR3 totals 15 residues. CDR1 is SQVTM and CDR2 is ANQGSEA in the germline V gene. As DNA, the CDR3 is TGCAGCGTGCGACCCTCAGGGACAGGGAGCGAAAAACTGTTTTTT. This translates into CSVRPSGTGSEKLFF.

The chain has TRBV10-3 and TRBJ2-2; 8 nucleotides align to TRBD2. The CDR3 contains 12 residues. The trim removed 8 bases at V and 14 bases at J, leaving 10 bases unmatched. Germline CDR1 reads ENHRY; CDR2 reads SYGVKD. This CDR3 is CAIDFPGGPLFF. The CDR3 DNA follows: TGTGCCATCGATTTTCCGGGGGGGCCACTGTTTTTT.

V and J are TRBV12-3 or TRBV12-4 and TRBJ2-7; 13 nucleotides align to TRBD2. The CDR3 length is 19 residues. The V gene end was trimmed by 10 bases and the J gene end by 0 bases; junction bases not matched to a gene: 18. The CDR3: CAISPSAQTSGGYSYEQYF. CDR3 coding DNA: TGTGCCATCAGCCCCTCTGCCCAGACTAGCGGGGGGTACTCCTACGAGCAGTACTTC.

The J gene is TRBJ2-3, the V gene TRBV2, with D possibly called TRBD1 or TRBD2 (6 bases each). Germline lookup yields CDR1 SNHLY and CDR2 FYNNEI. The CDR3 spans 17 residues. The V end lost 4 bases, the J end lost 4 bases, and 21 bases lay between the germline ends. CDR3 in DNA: TGTGCCAGCAGTGGGCAGACCGGGACAAGGAGGGCAGATACGCAGTATTTT. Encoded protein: CASSGQTGTRRADTQYF.

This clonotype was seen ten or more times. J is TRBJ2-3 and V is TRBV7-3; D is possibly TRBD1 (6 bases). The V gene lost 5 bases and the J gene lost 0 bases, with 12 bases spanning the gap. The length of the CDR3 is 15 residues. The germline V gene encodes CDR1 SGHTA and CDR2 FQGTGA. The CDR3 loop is CASSQQGSSTDTQYF. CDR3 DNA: TGTGCCAGCAGCCAACAGGGATCTAGCACAGATACGCAGTATTTT.

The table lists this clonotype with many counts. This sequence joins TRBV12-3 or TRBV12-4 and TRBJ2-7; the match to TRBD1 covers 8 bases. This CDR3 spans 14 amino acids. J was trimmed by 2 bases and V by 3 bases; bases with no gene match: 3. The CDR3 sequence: CASSLRTGPYEQYF. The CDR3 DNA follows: TGTGCCAGCAGTTTGCGGACAGGGCCCTACGAGCAGTACTTC.